This section outlines one T cell receptor beta chain sequence together with its context. Antigen specificity is unknown. The CDR3 length is 19 residues. Germline V gene sequence: CDR1 SGHAT, CDR2 FQNNGV. The J segment lost 2 bases and the V segment lost 4 bases, leaving 16 bases of the junction unmatched. This sample is part of a study of identical twins. Study findings and constraints: Analyses of zero insertions could, in part, be confounded by invariant MAIT and iNKT cells.

TCRdb fed the 5' RACE reads into MiXCR, producing one record per CDR3 protein. The repertoire includes about 660,000 distinct CDR3 sequences, around 8.3% of them detected once, and about 0.98% sits in the top ten. These same data were also listed under a study on yellow fever vaccine responses in identical twins.

This TCR was recovered from a woman between 18 and 29 years old in good health. The sequencing sample was made of PBMCs. This chain connects TRBV11-2 to TRBJ2-3; 9 bases map to TRBD2. CDR3 sequence: CASSSRVLSGSRNTDTQYF. For the CDR3, the DNA is TGTGCCAGCAGCTCCAGGGTACTTAGCGGGAGCCGGAACACAGATACGCAGTATTTT.